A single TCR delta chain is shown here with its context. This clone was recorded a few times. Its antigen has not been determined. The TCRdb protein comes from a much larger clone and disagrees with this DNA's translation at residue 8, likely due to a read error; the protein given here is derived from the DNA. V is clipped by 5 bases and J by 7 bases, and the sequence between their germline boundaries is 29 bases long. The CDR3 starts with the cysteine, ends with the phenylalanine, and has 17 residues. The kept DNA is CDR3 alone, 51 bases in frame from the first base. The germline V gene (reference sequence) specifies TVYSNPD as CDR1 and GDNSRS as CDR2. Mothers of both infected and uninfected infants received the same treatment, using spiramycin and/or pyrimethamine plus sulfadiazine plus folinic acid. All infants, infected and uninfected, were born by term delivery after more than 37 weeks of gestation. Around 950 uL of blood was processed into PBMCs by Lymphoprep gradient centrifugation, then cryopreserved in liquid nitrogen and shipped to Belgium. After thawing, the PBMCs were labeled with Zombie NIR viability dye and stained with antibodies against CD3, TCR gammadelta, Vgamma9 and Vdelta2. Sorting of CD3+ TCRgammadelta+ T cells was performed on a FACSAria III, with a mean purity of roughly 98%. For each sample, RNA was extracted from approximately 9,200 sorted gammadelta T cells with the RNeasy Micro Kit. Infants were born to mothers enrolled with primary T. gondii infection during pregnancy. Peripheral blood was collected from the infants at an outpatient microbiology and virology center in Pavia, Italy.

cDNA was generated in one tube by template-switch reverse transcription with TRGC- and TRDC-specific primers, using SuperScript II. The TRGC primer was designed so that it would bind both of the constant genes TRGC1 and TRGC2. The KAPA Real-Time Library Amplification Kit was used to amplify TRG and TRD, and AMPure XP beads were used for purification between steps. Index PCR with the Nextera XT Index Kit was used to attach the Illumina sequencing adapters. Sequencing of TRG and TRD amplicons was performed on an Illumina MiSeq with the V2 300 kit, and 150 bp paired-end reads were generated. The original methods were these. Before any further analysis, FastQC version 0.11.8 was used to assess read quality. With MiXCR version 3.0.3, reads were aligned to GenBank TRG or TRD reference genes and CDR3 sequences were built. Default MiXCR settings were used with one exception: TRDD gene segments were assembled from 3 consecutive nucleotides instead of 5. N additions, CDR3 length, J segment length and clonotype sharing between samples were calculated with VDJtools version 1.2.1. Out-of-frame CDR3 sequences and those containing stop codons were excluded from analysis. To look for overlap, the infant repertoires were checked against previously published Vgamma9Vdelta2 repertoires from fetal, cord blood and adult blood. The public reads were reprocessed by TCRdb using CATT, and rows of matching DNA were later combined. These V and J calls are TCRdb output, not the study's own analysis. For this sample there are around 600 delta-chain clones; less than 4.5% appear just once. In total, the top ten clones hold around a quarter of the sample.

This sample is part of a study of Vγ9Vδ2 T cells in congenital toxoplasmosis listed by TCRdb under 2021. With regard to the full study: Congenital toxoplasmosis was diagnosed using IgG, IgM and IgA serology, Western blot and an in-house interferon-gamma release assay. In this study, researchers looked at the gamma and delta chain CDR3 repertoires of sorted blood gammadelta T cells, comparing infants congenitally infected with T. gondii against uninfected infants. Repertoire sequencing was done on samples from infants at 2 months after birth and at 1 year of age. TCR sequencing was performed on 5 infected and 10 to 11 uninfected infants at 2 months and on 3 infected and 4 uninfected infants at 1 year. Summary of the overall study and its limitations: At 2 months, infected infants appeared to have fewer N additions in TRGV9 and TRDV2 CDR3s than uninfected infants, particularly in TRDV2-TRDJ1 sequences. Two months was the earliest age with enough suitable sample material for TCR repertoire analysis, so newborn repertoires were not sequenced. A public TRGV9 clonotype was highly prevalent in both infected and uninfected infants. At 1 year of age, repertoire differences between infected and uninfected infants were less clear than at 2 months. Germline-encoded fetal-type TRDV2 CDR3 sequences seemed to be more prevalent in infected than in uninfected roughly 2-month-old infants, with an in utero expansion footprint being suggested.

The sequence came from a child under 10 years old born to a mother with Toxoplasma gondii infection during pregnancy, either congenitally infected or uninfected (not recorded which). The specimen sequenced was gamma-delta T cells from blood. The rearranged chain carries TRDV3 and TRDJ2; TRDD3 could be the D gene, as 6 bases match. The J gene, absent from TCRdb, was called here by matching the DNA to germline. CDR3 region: CALKDQIPGMGIAQLFF. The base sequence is TGTGCCCTTAAGGACCAAATACCGGGGATGGGGATAGCACAACTCTTCTTT.